This is a list of T cell receptor beta chains from one sample in a study of shared clonotypes between healthy human individuals. Using immunoSEQ multiplex PCR, the repertoire was profiled, and TCRdb retains in-frame clones only, with some absent. The table lists about 2 million clones, about 95% of them singletons, with under 1.5% in the top ten. The sequencing sample was made of naive CD8+ T cells sorted from blood. These receptors originate from a man aged 18 to 30 in good health. Both conserved end residues are part of each CDR3. D genes are given only for firm matches. Expanded clones get a size class; other rows say once, few or many, or leave the size out.

cdr3_aa,cdr3_nt,clone_size,j_call,d_call,v_call
CASSQENGLYEQYF,TGCGCCAGCAGCCAAGAAAACGGCCTCTACGAGCAGTACTTC,NA,TRBJ2-7,NA,TRBV4-1
CASKTSGGVHEQYF,TGTGCCAGCAAAACTAGCGGGGGAGTTCACGAGCAGTACTTC,NA,TRBJ2-7,TRBD2,TRBV27
CASSPTGLTYEQYF,TGTGCCAGCAGCCCGACAGGTCTCACCTACGAGCAGTACTTC,NA,TRBJ2-7,NA,TRBV7-2
CASLSGSTDTQYF,TGTGCCAGTCTCAGCGGGAGCACAGATACGCAGTATTTT,NA,TRBJ2-3,NA,TRBV6-5
CASSRGPPNYGYTF,TGTGCCAGCAGTCGGGGCCCACCGAACTATGGCTACACCTTC,few,TRBJ1-2,NA,TRBV2
CASSFPGPTEAFF,TGTGCCAGCAGCTTCCCAGGTCCCACTGAAGCTTTCTTT,NA,TRBJ1-1,NA,TRBV7-9
CASSPGTSGTETQYF,TGTGCCAGCAGCCCCGGGACTAGCGGGACAGAGACCCAGTACTTC,NA,TRBJ2-5,TRBD2,TRBV13
CASSPPVGGNTIYF,TGTGCCAGCTCACCACCGGTCGGGGGAAACACCATATATTTT,NA,TRBJ1-3,NA,TRBV18
CASSQDRISGTYNEQFF,TGCGCCAGCAGCCAAGATAGGATAAGCGGGACCTACAATGAGCAGTTCTTC,NA,TRBJ2-1,TRBD2,TRBV4-3
CASSLSAPLAGIYNEQFF,TGTGCCAGCAGCTTATCTGCCCCACTAGCGGGAATTTACAATGAGCAGTTCTTC,NA,TRBJ2-1,TRBD2,TRBV11-2
CASSPELAGPIGLAGYTF,TGTGCCAGCAGCCCGGAGCTAGCGGGACCCATAGGACTGGCTGGCTACACCTTC,once,TRBJ1-2,NA,TRBV11-2
CAWRPRGEGLYF,TGTGCCTGGAGGCCCCGAGGGGAGGGTTTGTACTTC,NA,TRBJ2-7,TRBD2,TRBV30
CASSQTGINEKLFF,TGTGCCAGCAGTCAGACAGGGATTAATGAAAAACTGTTTTTT,NA,TRBJ1-4,TRBD1,TRBV6-6
CASSQISGGPHSYEQYF,TGTGCCAGCAGCCAAATAAGCGGGGGCCCTCACTCCTACGAGCAGTACTTC,NA,TRBJ2-7,TRBD2,TRBV7-9
CASSPGLAGSAYNEQFF,TGTGCCAGCAGCCCCGGACTAGCGGGCTCCGCCTACAATGAGCAGTTCTTC,NA,TRBJ2-1,TRBD2,TRBV7-8
CASSVFPGYGYTF,TGTGCCAGCAGTGTTTTCCCGGGATATGGCTACACCTTC,NA,TRBJ1-2,NA,TRBV6-5
CASSLASRYEQYF,TGTGCCAGCAGCTTAGCGAGTCGATACGAGCAGTACTTC,NA,TRBJ2-7,NA,TRBV7-9
CASSWGGDTEQYF,TGTGCCAGCAGCTGGGGGGGAGACACCGAGCAGTACTTC,NA,TRBJ2-7,TRBD2,TRBV7-9
CASSQESVRATQYF,TGCGCCAGCAGCCAAGAAAGTGTTAGGGCTACGCAGTATTTT,NA,TRBJ2-3,NA,TRBV4-3
CASSIGTETYEQYF,TGTGCCAGTAGTATAGGGACCGAAACCTACGAGCAGTACTTC,NA,TRBJ2-7,NA,TRBV19
CASSQDYTGYNEKLFF,TGCGCCAGCAGCCAAGACTACACAGGCTATAATGAAAAACTGTTTTTT,NA,TRBJ1-4,NA,TRBV4-1
CASSPPYRTNTEAFF,TGTGCCAGCAGTCCGCCGTACAGGACTAACACTGAAGCTTTCTTT,NA,TRBJ1-1,NA,TRBV27
CASSYLYEQYF,TGTGCCAGCAGTTACCTTTACGAGCAGTACTTC,NA,TRBJ2-7,NA,TRBV6-5
CASSVNGEGETQYF,TGTGCCAGCAGCGTAAACGGGGAAGGAGAGACCCAGTACTTC,NA,TRBJ2-5,NA,TRBV9
CASSDTGYEQYF,TGTGCCAGCAGTGACACAGGCTACGAGCAGTACTTC,NA,TRBJ2-7,NA,TRBV6-1
CASSLAGTYSYEQYF,TGTGCCAGCAGCTTGGCAGGGACCTACTCCTACGAGCAGTACTTC,NA,TRBJ2-7,NA,TRBV5-6
CASSLTGTGGYEQYF,TGTGCCAGCAGCCTAACCGGGACAGGGGGCTACGAGCAGTACTTC,NA,TRBJ2-7,TRBD1,TRBV6-6
CASSEQSSSGRSYEQYF,TGTGCCAGCAGTGAACAGTCGTCTAGCGGGAGGTCCTACGAGCAGTACTTC,NA,TRBJ2-7,TRBD2,TRBV6-1
CASSYVGGGTDTQYF,TGTGCCAGCAGTTACGTGGGCGGTGGCACAGATACGCAGTATTTT,NA,TRBJ2-3,NA,TRBV6-5
CASSGGTSGTLNEQFF,TGTGCCAGCAGCGGAGGGACTAGCGGGACTCTAAATGAGCAGTTCTTC,NA,TRBJ2-1,TRBD2,TRBV9
CASSLELALTDTQYF,TGTGCCAGCAGCTTAGAGCTAGCGTTGACAGATACGCAGTATTTT,NA,TRBJ2-3,NA,TRBV11-2